Listed below are T cell receptor beta chains from one sample, sequenced in a study of blood T cell repertoires in COVID-19. The repertoire was sequenced with immunoSEQ multiplex PCR; TCRdb's copy has only in-frame clones and lacks some. The data show hundreds of thousands of clones, more than 70% seen once. The source material was peripheral blood. These receptors all come from a woman in her 30s with COVID-19, enrolled during active disease. Both conserved end residues are part of each CDR3. A D gene is named only where the DNA matches it firmly. Some rows have no size entry. The others give once, few or many, or a class for an expanded clone.

TRBV7-9	-	once	TRBJ1-1	CASSSTVNTEAFF	TGTGCCAGCAGCTCGACAGTGAACACTGAAGCTTTCTTT
TRBV5-1	TRBD1	-	TRBJ2-7	CASSLASGQGYHEQYF	TGCGCCAGCAGCTTGGCCTCAGGACAGGGGTACCACGAGCAGTACTTC
TRBV7-3	TRBD2	-	TRBJ2-2	CASSLTSGSPSTGELFF	TGTGCCAGCAGCTTAACTAGCGGGAGCCCCAGCACCGGGGAGCTGTTTTTT
TRBV9	TRBD1	once	TRBJ1-4	CASSIGTGRGEKLFF	TGTGCCAGCAGCATCGGGACAGGACGAGGGGAAAAACTGTTTTTT
TRBV12-5	TRBD2	-	TRBJ2-3	CASGSLAGDVYF	TGTGCTAGTGGCTCCCTAGCGGGAGATGTGTATTTT
TRBV5-1	TRBD1	-	TRBJ2-5	CASSDGQGAGETQYF	TGCGCCAGCAGCGATGGACAGGGGGCAGGGGAGACCCAGTACTTC
TRBV6-1	-	-	TRBJ1-1	CASSEYAGLNTEAFF	TGTGCCAGCAGTGAATATGCAGGATTGAACACTGAAGCTTTCTTT
TRBV19	-	-	TRBJ1-1	CAKNPGNTEAFF	TGTGCCAAGAACCCCGGGAACACTGAAGCTTTCTTT
TRBV5-1	TRBD1	-	TRBJ1-4	CASKRTGGEKLFF	TGCGCCAGCAAGCGGACAGGAGGTGAAAAACTGTTTTTT
TRBV4-1	TRBD2	once	TRBJ2-1	CASSPLAGRWDNEQFF	TGCGCCAGCAGCCCTCTAGCGGGACGATGGGACAATGAGCAGTTCTTC
TRBV5-1	-	few	TRBJ2-2	CASSLTGNTGELFF	TGCGCCAGCAGCTTGACAGGGAACACCGGGGAGCTGTTTTTT
TRBV7-2	TRBD2	-	TRBJ2-7	CASSLRSASGSSYEQYF	TGTGCCAGCAGCCTTCGGTCGGCTAGCGGGAGCTCCTACGAGCAGTACTTC
TRBV9	TRBD2	-	TRBJ2-1	CASSVGTGRAYYNEQFF	TGTGCCAGCAGCGTAGGAACCGGGAGGGCCTACTACAATGAGCAGTTCTTC
TRBV6-5	-	-	TRBJ2-3	CASRTTGSTDTQYF	TGTGCCAGCAGAACGACAGGAAGCACAGATACGCAGTATTTT
TRBV6-5	-	-	TRBJ1-4	CASMEQINEKLFF	TGTGCCAGCATGGAACAGATTAATGAAAAACTGTTTTTT
TRBV19	-	-	TRBJ2-2	CASSIVRGLGTGELFF	TGTGCCAGTAGTATAGTTCGGGGATTAGGCACCGGGGAGCTGTTTTTT
TRBV19	TRBD2	once	TRBJ2-3	CASSPGGAGSTDTQYF	TGTGCCAGTAGTCCCGGGGGAGCGGGATCCACAGATACGCAGTATTTT